Shown below are 9 T cell receptor beta chains from a single sample sequenced in a study of CD8 T cells in ankylosing spondylitis. Their specific antigens are unknown. TCRdb re-called the 5' RACE reads with MiXCR, one entry per CDR3 protein. In the table there are about 800,000 distinct CDR3 sequences, over 9.5% of which are singletons. Study results and limitations: Made up of under 10 highly homologous variants, a TCR beta motif appeared characteristic of ankylosing spondylitis blood.

The source material was blood, either unsorted or a sorted T cell fraction (not recorded which). The receptor set was obtained from a male donor with ankylosing spondylitis.

The CDR3 loop is CASSEIRKGGIDEQYF. Here the CDR3 DNA reads TGTGCCAGCAGCGAGATCCGCAAAGGGGGGATCGACGAGCAGTACTTC. The chain joins TRBV5-6 to TRBJ2-7, with D possibly called TRBD1 or TRBD2 (6 bases each). Per germline, CDR1 SGHDT and CDR2 YYEEEE. V was clipped by 4 bases and J by 5 bases, with 22 bases between them. The CDR3 totals 16 residues.

The CDR3: CASRGDGPFSGNTIYF. The DNA of the CDR3 is TGTGCCAGCAGGGGGGACGGACCTTTCTCTGGAAACACCATATATTTT. This chain uses TRBV2 with TRBJ1-3; tentative D call: TRBD1 (5 bases). V was trimmed by 6 bases and J by 0 bases, leaving 15 bases between them. This CDR3 spans 16 amino acids. Germline values: CDR1 SNHLY, CDR2 FYNNEI.

This chain joins TRBV4-2 and TRBJ2-1, with D possibly being TRBD2 (6 bases). The CDR3 runs to 14 residues. Looked up from germline, CDR1 is LGHNA and CDR2 is YNFKEQ. For the CDR3, the DNA is TGTGTTGCCCCGGCGGGGAGCTCCTACAATGAGCAGTTCTTC. Its protein is CVAPAGSSYNEQFF.

This clonotype was seen at least ten times. The chain links TRBV20-1 to TRBJ2-2; D uncertain. Per germline, CDR1 DFQATT and CDR2 SNEGSKA (reference sequence). V dropped 8 bases and J dropped 6 bases, with 13 bases sitting between them. The CDR3 is 12 residues long. For the CDR3, the DNA is TGCAGTTCGGGCCGCTGGGCCGGGGAGCTGTTTTTT. Its protein is CSSGRWAGELFF.

This clonotype was seen only a few times. J is TRBJ2-3 and V is TRBV7-3; the match to TRBD2 covers 12 bases. Unmatched junction bases numbered 4, after V lost 0 bases and J lost 0 bases. Germline-derived CDR1 and CDR2 are SGHTA and FQGTGA. This CDR3 has 18 residues. Here the CDR3 DNA reads TGTGCCAGCAGCTTAACACCCGGACTAGCGGGGAGCACAGATACGCAGTATTTT. Translating it yields CASSLTPGLAGSTDTQYF.

This clonotype was counted ten times or more. The chain has TRBV28 and TRBJ2-3; perhaps TRBD2 as D (5 bases). Deletions cut 5 bases from V and 5 bases from J, with 17 bases between. CDR3 length: 15 residues. The germline V gene encodes CDR1 MDHEN and CDR2 SYDVKM. In DNA form, the CDR3 reads TGTGCCAGCAGTACCAAGCGAGGGAGCGGAGATACGCAGTATTTT. It translates to CASSTKRGSGDTQYF.

The chain couples TRBV6-5 to TRBJ2-7, with D perhaps matching TRBD2 (5 bases). This CDR3 contains 11 residues. V shed 2 bases and J shed 13 bases, with 12 bases lying between them. The V gene's germline CDR1 is MNHEY and CDR2 SVGAGI. The CDR3 DNA reads TGTGCCAGCAGTTACGCCGGGATTTATTACTTC. Encoded protein: CASSYAGIYYF.

The genes are TRBV7-9 and TRBJ1-6, with D uncertain. The CDR3 has 15 residues. Trimming cost V 5 bases and J 9 bases, with 17 bases left between them. CDR1 SEHNR and CDR2 FQNEAQ come from the germline V gene (reference sequence). The CDR3 sequence: CASSAGLAGISPLHF. In nucleotides, the CDR3 is TGTGCCAGCAGCGCGGGATTGGCCGGGATTTCACCCCTCCACTTT.

This clonotype came up a few times. This rearrangement joins TRBV6-5 to TRBJ1-2; D is perhaps TRBD1 (5 bases). Trimming cost V 0 bases and J 5 bases, with 10 bases left between them. The CDR3 totals 14 residues. In germline, CDR1 is MNHEY, CDR2 SVGAGI. CDR3 in DNA: TGTGCCAGCAGTTACTCGAGCCAGGGATATGGCTACACCTTC. Translating it yields CASSYSSQGYGYTF.